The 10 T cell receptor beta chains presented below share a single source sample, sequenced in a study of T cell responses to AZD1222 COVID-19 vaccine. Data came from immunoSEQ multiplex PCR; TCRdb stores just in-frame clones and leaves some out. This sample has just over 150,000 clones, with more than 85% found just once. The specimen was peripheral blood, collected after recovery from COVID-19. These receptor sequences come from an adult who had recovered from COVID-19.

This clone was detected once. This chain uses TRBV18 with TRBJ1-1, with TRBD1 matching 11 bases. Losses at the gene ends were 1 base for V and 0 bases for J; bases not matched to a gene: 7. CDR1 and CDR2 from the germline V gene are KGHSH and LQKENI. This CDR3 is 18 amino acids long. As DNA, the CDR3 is TGTGCCAGCTCACCACGTCCGCGGACAGGGGGCATGAACACTGAAGCTTTCTTT. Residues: CASSPRPRTGGMNTEAFF.

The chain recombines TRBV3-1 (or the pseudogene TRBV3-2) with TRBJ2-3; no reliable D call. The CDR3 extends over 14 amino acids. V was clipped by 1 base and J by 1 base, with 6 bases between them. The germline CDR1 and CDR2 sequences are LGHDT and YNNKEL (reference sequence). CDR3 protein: CASSQAARTDTQYF. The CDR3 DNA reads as TGTGCCAGCAGCCAAGCGGCTCGCACAGATACGCAGTATTTT.

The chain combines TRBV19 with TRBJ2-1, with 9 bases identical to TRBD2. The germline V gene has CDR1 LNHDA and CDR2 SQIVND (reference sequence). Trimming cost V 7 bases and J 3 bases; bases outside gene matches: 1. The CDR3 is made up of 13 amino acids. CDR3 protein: CASTSGVYNEQFF. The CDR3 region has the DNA TGTGCCAGTACTAGCGGGGTCTACAATGAGCAGTTCTTC.

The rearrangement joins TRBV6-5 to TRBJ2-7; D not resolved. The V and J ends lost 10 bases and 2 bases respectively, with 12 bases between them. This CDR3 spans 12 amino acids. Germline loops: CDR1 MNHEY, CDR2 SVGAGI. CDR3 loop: CATLRTAYEQYF. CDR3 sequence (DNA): TGTGCCACGCTCCGCACAGCCTACGAGCAGTACTTC.

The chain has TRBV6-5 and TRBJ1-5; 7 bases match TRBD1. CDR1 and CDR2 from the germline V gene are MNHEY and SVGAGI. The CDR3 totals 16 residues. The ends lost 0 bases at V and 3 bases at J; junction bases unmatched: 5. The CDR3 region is CASSYSTGFVNQPQHF. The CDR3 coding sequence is TGTGCCAGCAGTTACTCGACAGGGTTTGTCAATCAGCCCCAGCATTTT.

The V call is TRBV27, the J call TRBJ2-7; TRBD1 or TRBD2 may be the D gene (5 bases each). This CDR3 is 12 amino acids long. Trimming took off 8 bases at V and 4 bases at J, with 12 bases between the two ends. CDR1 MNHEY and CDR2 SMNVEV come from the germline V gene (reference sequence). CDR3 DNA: TGTGCCAGCGGGACCAACCGTTACGAGCAGTACTTC. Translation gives CASGTNRYEQYF.

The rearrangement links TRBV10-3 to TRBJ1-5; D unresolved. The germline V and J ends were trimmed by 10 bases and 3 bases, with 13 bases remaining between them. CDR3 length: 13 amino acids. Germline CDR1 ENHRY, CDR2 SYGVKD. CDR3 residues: CATQSGANQPQHF. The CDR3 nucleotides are TGTGCCACTCAGTCAGGTGCCAATCAGCCCCAGCATTTT.

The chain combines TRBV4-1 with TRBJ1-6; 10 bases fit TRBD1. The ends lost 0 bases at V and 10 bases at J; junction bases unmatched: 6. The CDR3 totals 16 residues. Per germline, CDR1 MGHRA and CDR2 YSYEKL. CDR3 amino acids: CASSQDSGQGESPLHF. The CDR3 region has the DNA TGCGCCAGCAGCCAAGATAGTGGACAGGGGGAGTCACCCCTCCACTTT.

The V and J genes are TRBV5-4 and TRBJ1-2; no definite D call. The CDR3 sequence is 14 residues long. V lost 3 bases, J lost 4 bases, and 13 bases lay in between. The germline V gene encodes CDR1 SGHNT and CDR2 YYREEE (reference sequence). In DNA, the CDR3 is TGTGCCAGCAGCTCGGAAGGAGGCGTCTATGGCTACACCTTC. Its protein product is CASSSEGGVYGYTF.

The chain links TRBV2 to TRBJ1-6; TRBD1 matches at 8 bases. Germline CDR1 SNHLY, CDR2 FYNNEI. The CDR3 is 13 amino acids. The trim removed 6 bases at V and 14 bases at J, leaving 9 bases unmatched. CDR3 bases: TGTGCCAGCAGCGGACAGGGCAATTGGTCCCTCCACTTT. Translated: CASSGQGNWSLHF.